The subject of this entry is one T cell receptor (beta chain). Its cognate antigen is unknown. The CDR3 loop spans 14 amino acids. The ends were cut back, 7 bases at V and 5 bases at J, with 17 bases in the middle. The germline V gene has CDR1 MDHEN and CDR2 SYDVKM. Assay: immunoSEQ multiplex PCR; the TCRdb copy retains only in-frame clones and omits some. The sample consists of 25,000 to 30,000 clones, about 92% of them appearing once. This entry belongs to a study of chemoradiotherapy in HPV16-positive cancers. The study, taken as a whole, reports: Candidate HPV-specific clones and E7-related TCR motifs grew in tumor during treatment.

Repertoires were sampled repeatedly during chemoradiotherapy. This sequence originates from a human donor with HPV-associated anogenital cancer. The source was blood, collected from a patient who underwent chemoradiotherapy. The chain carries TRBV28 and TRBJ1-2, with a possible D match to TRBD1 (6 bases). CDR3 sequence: CASTLTGQLYGYTF. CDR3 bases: TGTGCCAGCACCCTCACGGGACAACTTTATGGCTACACCTTC.